This TCR beta chain was sequenced for a study of CD8 T cells in Susac syndrome. RNA totalling roughly 0.5 to 1 ug underwent reverse transcription with random hexamers. TCRdb re-called the immunoSEQ multiplex PCR reads through MiXCR, storing one row per CDR3 protein. Of approximately 210,000 distinct CDR3 sequences listed, about 94% are singletons. The germline V gene encodes CDR1 MNHNS and CDR2 SASEGT. Trimming removed 3 bases from V and 0 bases from J, with 3 bases in between. The CDR3 spans 13 residues. This rearrangement joins TRBV6-1 to TRBJ1-5; D gene unclear. The specimen sequenced was CD4+ T cells from PBMCs. The TCR originated in a human donor with Susac syndrome. The CDR3 bases are TGTGCCAGCAGTGAGCTTAGCAATCAGCCCCAGCATTTT. The encoded protein is CASSELSNQPQHF.